One and the same sample provided the 14 T cell receptor beta chains below, sequenced in a study of post-analysis software for immune sequencing data. Study observations and caveats: TRBV5-6, TRBV5-1 and TRBV20-1 belonged to a set of roughly 5 TRBV segments that were more frequent in patients than controls.

The TCR beta cDNA libraries carried unique molecular identifiers. Each CDR3 protein gets one entry after TCRdb re-called the PCR reads with MiXCR. The table includes around 710,000 distinct CDR3 sequences, just over 45% detected once. The antigens these receptors bind are not known. The sample taken for sequencing was blood. These receptors were obtained from a girl aged 5-17 years with multiple sclerosis.

Note on this clonotype: A much larger clone lies one base from this, so it may be a read error. In DNA form, the CDR3 reads TGTGCCGGCAGCACTAGCGGGACCCCGTTCTTC. Its protein is CAGSTSGTPFF. This rearrangement joins TRBV7-2 to TRBJ2-1; 10 positions match TRBD2. CDR1 is SGHTA, CDR2 FQGNSA, per germline. CDR3 length equals 11 residues.

The rearrangement links TRBV7-2 to TRBJ1-2; 7 nucleotides line up with TRBD1. With 5 bases clipped from V and 4 bases from J, the junction kept 7 bases outside the gene matches. The CDR3 totals 14 residues. CDR1 and CDR2 from the germline V gene are SGHTA and FQGNSA. The CDR3 nucleotides read TGTGCCAGCAGCCAAACAGGGGACCTCTATGGCTACACCTTC. Its translation: CASSQTGDLYGYTF.

The V call is TRBV27, the J call TRBJ2-1, with 8 bases identical to TRBD2. Germline V gene sequence: CDR1 MNHEY, CDR2 SMNVEV (reference sequence). The CDR3 is made up of 21 amino acids. Trimming removed 0 bases from V and 4 bases from J; junction bases left unmatched: 20. The CDR3 here is CASSLSMPGGYGGPLYNEQFF. In DNA form, the CDR3 reads TGTGCCAGCAGTTTATCGATGCCGGGGGGGTACGGCGGTCCCCTATACAATGAGCAGTTCTTC.

The chain employs TRBV4-2 and TRBJ1-5, with D possibly matching TRBD1 (6 bases). The V end lost 3 bases, the J end lost 5 bases, and 14 bases lay between the germline ends. The CDR3 runs to 15 residues. In germline, CDR1 is LGHNA, CDR2 YNFKEQ. The CDR3 loop reads CASSHDRRGDQPQHF. The CDR3, as DNA: TGTGCCAGCAGCCATGATAGGAGGGGGGATCAGCCCCAGCATTTT.

This clonotype was found a few times. The rearrangement links TRBV6-9 to TRBJ2-7; D is undetermined. The CDR3 runs to 10 residues. V lost 8 bases, J lost 3 bases, and 5 bases lay in between. CDR1 MNHGY and CDR2 SVAAGI come from the germline V gene. The CDR3 sequence is CASVDYEQYF. The CDR3 DNA sequence: TGTGCCAGCGTGGACTACGAGCAGTACTTC.

Only a few counts were recorded for this clonotype. The CDR3 here is CASSSQTGANGYTF. DNA for the CDR3: TGTGCCAGCAGTTCCCAGACAGGGGCGAATGGCTACACCTTC. The J gene is TRBJ1-2, the V gene TRBV12-3 or TRBV12-4, with TRBD1 matching 8 bases. The V segment lost 4 bases and the J segment 6 bases; nucleotides outside the gene matches: 7. CDR3 length: 14 residues.

The chain uses TRBV3-1 and TRBJ2-5; weak D call: TRBD1 (6 bases). With 4 bases removed from V and 5 bases from J, the gap between germline ends came to 14 bases. The CDR3 spans 14 residues. Germline lookup yields CDR1 LGHDT and CDR2 YNNKEL (reference sequence). This chain's CDR3 is CASSPTQGRETQYF. CDR3 DNA sequence: TGTGCCAGCAGCCCAACACAGGGTAGGGAGACCCAGTACTTC.

The V and J genes are TRBV6-1 and TRBJ2-5; 7 bases fit TRBD2. The J call is doubtful: the DNA matches TRBJ2-7 better. Germline V gene sequence: CDR1 MNHNS, CDR2 SASEGT. The CDR3 sequence is 14 residues long. The CDR3 DNA sequence: TGTGCCAGCAGTGCGGTCTGGGCGGGAGACGAGCAGTACTTC. Amino acids: CASSAVWAGDEQYF.

This chain joins TRBV10-3 and TRBJ1-5; the D is unclear. CDR1 is ENHRY and CDR2 is SYGVKD in the germline V gene. The CDR3 loop spans 14 amino acids. Trimming took 0 bases from V and 4 from J, leaving 7 bases between them. As DNA, the CDR3 is TGTGCCATCAGTGAGTCCGGAGAAAATCAGCCCCAGCATTTT. Translating gives CAISESGENQPQHF.

The sample holds a few counts of this clonotype. The chain combines TRBV4-1 with TRBJ1-2; tentatively, D is TRBD1 (6 bases). Per the germline V gene, CDR1 is MGHRA and CDR2 is YSYEKL. The CDR3 loop spans 15 amino acids. V gave up 0 bases and J gave up 4 bases, with 12 bases separating them. The CDR3 DNA reads as TGCGCCAGCAGCCAAGACGGGACATCAGGCTATGGCTACACCTTC. This translates into CASSQDGTSGYGYTF.

This clonotype was seen only a few times. This chain joins TRBV20-1 and TRBJ1-5; the D is unclear. CDR1 and CDR2 (germline): DFQATT, SNEGSKA (reference sequence). V was clipped by 0 bases and J by 4 bases, with 13 bases between them. This CDR3 contains 15 residues. The CDR3 sequence: CSARDPGLRNQPQHF. CDR3 DNA sequence: TGCAGTGCTAGAGATCCGGGCCTAAGGAATCAGCCCCAGCATTTT.

The J gene is TRBJ2-7, the V gene TRBV9; 12 bases map to TRBD2. Trimming removed 4 bases from V and 5 bases from J; junction bases left unmatched: 4. This CDR3 comprises 14 residues. Per germline, CDR1 SGDLS and CDR2 YYNGEE. The CDR3 DNA follows: TGTGCCAGCAGCAGACTAGCGGGAGAGGACGAGCAGTACTTC. Translation: CASSRLAGEDEQYF.

The chain has TRBV6-1 and TRBJ1-2, with D unresolved. Germline loops: CDR1 MNHNS, CDR2 SASEGT. V lost 4 bases and J lost 0, with 9 bases in between. The CDR3 totals 14 residues. CDR3 sequence: CASSVGSANYGYTF. The DNA of the CDR3 is TGTGCCAGCAGTGTAGGCAGCGCTAACTATGGCTACACCTTC.

The CDR3 sequence is CASSLLAASSYNEQFF. The CDR3 region has the DNA TGTGCCAGCAGCTTACTAGCGGCCAGCTCCTACAATGAGCAGTTCTTC. This chain connects TRBV7-8 to TRBJ2-1; 7 nucleotides agree with TRBD2. The V segment lost 2 bases and the J segment 0 bases; nucleotides outside the gene matches: 4. Per germline, CDR1 SGHVS and CDR2 FQNEAQ. The CDR3 loop spans 16 amino acids.